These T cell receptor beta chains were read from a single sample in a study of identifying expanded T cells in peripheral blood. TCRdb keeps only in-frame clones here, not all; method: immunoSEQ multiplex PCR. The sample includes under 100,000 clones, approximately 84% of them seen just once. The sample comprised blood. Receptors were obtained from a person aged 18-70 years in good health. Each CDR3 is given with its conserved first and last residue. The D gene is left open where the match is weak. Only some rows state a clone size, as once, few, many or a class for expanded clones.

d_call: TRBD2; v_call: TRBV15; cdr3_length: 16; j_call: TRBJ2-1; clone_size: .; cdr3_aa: CATTSGGTRSYNEQFF; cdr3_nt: TGTGCCACTACTAGCGGGGGCACCCGCTCCTACAATGAGCAGTTCTTC
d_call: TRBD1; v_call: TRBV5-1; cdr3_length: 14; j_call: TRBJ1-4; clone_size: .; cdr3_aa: CASSPGDREGKLFF; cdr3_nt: TGCGCCAGCAGCCCAGGGGACAGGGAGGGAAAACTGTTTTTT
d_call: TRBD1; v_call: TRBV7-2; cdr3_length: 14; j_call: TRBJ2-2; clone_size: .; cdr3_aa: CANPGGSNTGELFF; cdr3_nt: TGTGCCAACCCAGGGGGTTCGAACACCGGGGAGCTGTTTTTT
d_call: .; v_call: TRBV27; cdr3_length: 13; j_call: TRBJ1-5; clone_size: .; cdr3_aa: CASSSILFQPQHF; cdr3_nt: TGTGCCAGCAGCTCTATCCTGTTTCAGCCCCAGCATTTT
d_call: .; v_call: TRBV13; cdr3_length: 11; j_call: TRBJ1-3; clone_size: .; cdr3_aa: CASSLGNTIYF; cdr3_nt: TGTGCCAGCAGCTTAGGAAACACCATATATTTT
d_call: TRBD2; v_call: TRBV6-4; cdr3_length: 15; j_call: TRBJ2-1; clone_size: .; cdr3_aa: CASSDGLRGGNEQFF; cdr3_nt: TGTGCCAGCAGTGATGGACTACGGGGGGGTAATGAGCAGTTCTTC
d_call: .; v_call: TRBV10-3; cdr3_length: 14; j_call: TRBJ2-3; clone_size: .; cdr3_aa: CAISGEELADTQYF; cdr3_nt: TGTGCCATCAGTGGGGAGGAGCTGGCAGATACGCAGTATTTT
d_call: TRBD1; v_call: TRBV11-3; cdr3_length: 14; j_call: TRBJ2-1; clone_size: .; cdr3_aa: CASSDQGAWDEQFF; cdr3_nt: TGTGCCAGCAGCGATCAGGGGGCCTGGGATGAGCAGTTCTTC
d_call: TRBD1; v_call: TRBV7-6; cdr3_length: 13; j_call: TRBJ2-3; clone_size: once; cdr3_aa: CASSPGTASTQYF; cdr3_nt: TGTGCCAGCAGCCCGGGGACAGCTAGTACGCAGTATTTT
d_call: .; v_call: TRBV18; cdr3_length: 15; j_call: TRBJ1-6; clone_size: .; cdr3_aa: CASSPGVSYNSPLHF; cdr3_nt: TGTGCCAGCTCACCAGGGGTCTCCTATAATTCACCCCTCCACTTT
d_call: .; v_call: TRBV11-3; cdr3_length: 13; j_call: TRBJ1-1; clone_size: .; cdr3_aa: CASSRHGNTEAFF; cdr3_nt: TGTGCCAGCAGCCGGCACGGGAACACTGAAGCTTTCTTT
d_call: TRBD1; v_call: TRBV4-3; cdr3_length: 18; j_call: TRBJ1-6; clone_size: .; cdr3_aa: CASSRTAGGTAYNSPLHF; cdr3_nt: TGCGCCAGCAGCCGCACGGCGGGGGGGACAGCTTATAATTCACCCCTCCACTTT
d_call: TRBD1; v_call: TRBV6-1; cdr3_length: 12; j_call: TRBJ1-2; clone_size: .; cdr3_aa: CASSQGVYGYTF; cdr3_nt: TGTGCCAGCAGTCAGGGGGTCTATGGCTACACCTTC
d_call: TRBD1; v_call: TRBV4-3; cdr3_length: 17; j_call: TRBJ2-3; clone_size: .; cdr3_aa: CASSQDTDRGRRDTQYF; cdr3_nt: TGCGCCAGCAGCCAGGATACCGACAGGGGGCGCAGAGATACGCAGTATTTT